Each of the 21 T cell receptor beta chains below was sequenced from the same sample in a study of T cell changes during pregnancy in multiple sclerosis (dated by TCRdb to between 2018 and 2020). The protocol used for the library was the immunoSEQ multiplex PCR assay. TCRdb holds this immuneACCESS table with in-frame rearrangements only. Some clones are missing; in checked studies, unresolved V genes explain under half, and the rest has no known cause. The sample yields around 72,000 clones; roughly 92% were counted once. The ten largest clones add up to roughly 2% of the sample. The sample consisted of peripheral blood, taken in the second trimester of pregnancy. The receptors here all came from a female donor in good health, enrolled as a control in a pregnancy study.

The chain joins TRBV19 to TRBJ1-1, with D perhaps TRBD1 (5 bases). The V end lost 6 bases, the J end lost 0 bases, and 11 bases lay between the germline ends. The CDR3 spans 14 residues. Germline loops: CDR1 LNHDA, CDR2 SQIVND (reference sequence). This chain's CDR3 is CASRGGTVNTEAFF. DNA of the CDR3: TGTGCCAGTAGGGGGGGGACGGTGAACACTGAAGCTTTCTTT.

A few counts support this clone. The CDR3 loop is CASSLAPDTGPQHF. The CDR3 coding sequence is TGTGCCAGCAGCTTAGCCCCAGACACGGGACCCCAGCATTTT. The V call is TRBV7-6, the J call TRBJ1-5, with D unresolved. The CDR3 covers 14 residues. Germline V lookup: CDR1 SGHVS, CDR2 FNYEAQ. The V end lost 0 bases, the J end lost 10 bases, and 13 bases lay between the germline ends.

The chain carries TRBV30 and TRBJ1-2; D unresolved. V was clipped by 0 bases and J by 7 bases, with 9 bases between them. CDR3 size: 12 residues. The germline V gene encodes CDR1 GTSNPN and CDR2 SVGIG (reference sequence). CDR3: CAWSVQSAGYTF. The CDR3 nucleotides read TGTGCCTGGAGTGTGCAGTCCGCTGGCTACACCTTC.

CDR3 amino acids: CASSLGQGTSGANVLTF. The CDR3 region has the DNA TGCGCCAGCAGCTTGGGACAGGGAACTTCTGGGGCCAACGTCCTGACTTTC. The gene calls are TRBV5-1 and TRBJ2-6, with 7 bases fitting TRBD1. The ends lost 0 bases at V and 1 base at J; junction bases unmatched: 4. CDR3 length equals 17 residues. Germline V gene lookup returns CDR1 SGHRS and CDR2 YFSETQ. Supplemented by reference TRBV5-1 and TRBJ2-6, the full variable domain reads KAGVTQTPRYLIKTRGQQVTLSCSPISGHRSVSWYQQTPGQGLQFLFEYFSETQRNKGNFPGRFSGRQFSNSRSEMNVSTLELGDSALYLCASSLGQGTSGANVLTFGAGSRLTVL.

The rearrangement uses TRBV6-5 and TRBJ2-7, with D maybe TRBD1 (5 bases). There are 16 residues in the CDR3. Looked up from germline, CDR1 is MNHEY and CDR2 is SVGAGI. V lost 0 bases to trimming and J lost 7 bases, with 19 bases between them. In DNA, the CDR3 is TGTGCCAGCAGTTACTCTTTTTTGCAGGGATCCTCTGAGCAGTACTTC. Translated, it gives CASSYSFLQGSSEQYF.

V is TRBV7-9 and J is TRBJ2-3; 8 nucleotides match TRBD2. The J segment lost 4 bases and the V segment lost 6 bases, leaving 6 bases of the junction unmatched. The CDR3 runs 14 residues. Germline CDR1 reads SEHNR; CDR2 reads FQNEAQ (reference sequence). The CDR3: CASRASGQADTQYF. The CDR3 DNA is TGTGCCAGCAGAGCTAGCGGGCAAGCAGATACGCAGTATTTT. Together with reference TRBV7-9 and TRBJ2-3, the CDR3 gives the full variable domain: DTGVSQNPRHKITKRGQNVTFRCDPISEHNRLYWYRQTLGQGPEFLTYFQNEAQLEKSRLLSDRFSAERPKGSFSTLEIQRTEQGDSAMYLCASRASGQADTQYFGPGTRLTVL.

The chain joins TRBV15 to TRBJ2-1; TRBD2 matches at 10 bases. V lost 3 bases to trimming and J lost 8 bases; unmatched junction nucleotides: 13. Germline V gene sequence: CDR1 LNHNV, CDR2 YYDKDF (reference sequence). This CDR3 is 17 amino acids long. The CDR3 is CATSSSEWTSGPYEQFF. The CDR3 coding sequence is TGTGCCACCAGCAGCTCAGAGTGGACTAGCGGACCCTATGAGCAGTTCTTC.

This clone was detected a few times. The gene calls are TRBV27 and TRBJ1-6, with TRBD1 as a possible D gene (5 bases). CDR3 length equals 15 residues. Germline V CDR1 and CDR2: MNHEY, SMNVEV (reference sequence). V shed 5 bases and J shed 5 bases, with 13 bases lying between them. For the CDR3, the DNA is TGTGCCAGCAGTCCAGACAGTGATCATAATTCACCCCTCCACTTT. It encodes CASSPDSDHNSPLHF.

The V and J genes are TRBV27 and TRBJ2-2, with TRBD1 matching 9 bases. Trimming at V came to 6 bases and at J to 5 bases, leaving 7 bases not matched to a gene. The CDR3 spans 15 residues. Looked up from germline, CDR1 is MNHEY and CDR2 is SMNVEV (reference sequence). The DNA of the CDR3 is TGTGCCAGCAGCCAGGACAGGGGATGGACCGGGGAGCTGTTTTTT. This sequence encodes CASSQDRGWTGELFF.

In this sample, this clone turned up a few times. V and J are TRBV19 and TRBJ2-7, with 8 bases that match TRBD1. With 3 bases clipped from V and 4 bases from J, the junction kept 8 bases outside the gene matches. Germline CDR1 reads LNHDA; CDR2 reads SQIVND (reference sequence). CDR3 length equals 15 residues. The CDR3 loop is CASSIGTTGAYEQYF. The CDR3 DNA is TGTGCCAGTAGTATCGGGACGACAGGGGCGTACGAGCAGTACTTC. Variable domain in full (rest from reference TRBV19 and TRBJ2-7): DGGITQSPKYLFRKEGQNVTLSCEQNLNHDAMYWYRQDPGQGLRLIYYSQIVNDFQKGDIAEGYSVSREKKESFPLTVTSAQKNPTAFYLCASSIGTTGAYEQYFGPGTRLTVT.

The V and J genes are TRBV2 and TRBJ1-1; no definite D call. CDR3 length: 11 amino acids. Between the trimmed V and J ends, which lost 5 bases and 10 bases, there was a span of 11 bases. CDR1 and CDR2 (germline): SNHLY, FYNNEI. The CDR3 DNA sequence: TGTGCCAGCAGTCCCGACAACGGAGCTTTCTTT. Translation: CASSPDNGAFF.

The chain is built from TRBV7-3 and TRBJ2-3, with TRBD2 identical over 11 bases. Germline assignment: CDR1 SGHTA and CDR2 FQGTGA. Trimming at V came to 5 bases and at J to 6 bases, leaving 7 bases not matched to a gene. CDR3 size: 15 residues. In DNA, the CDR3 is TGTGCCAGCAGCCTCGGTAGCGGGGGGGTGGATACGCAGTATTTT. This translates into CASSLGSGGVDTQYF.

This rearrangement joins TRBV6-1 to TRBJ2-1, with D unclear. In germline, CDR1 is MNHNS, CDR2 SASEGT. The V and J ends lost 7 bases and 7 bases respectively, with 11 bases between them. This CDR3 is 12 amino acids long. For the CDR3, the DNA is TGTGCCAGCACCAGAGGAGAAAATGAGCAGTTCTTC. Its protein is CASTRGENEQFF.

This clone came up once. The chain's CDR3 is CASSQDRDEQYF. The CDR3 DNA reads TGTGCCAGCAGCCAAGATCGAGACGAGCAGTACTTC. The rearrangement joins TRBV4-2 to TRBJ2-7; D remains ambiguous. The CDR3 is 12 residues long. Trimming removed 0 bases at V and 5 bases at J, with 5 bases between. Germline V gene lookup returns CDR1 LGHNA and CDR2 YNFKEQ.

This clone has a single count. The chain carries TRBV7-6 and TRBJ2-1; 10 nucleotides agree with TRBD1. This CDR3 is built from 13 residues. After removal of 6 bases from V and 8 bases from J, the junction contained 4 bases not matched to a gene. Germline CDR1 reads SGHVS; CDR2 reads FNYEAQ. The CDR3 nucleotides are TGTGCCAGCAGACCGACAGGGGGCGATGAGCAGTTCTTC. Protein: CASRPTGGDEQFF.

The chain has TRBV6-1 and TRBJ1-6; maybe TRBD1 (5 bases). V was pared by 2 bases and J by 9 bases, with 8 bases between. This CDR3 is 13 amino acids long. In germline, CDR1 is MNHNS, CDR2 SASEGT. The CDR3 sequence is CASSERGGSPLHF. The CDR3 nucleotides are TGTGCCAGCAGTGAAAGGGGAGGTTCACCCCTCCACTTT.

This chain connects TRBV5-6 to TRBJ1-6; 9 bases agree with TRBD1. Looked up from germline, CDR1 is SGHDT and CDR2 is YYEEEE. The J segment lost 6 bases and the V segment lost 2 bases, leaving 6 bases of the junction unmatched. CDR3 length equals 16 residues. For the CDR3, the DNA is TGTGCCAGCAGCTTAACCGGGACAGGGATTAATTCACCCCTCCACTTT. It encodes CASSLTGTGINSPLHF.

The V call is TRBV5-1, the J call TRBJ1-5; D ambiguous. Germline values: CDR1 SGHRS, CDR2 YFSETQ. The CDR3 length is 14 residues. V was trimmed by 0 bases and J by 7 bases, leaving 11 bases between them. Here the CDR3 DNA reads TGCGCCAGCAGCTTGGGTGGGCTCGGCCAGCCCCAGCATTTT. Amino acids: CASSLGGLGQPQHF.

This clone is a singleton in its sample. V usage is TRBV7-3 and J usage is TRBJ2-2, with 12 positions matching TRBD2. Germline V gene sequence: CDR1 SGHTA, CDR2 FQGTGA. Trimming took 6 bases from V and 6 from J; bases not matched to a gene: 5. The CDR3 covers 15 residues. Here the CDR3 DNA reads TGTGCCAGCAGACCTAGCGGGGGGGCAGCCGGGGAGCTGTTTTTT. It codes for CASRPSGGAAGELFF.

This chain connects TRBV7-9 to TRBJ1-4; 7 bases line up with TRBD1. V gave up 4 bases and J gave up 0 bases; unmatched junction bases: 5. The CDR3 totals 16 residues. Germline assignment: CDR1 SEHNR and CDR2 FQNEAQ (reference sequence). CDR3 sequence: CASSSNRGSTNEKLFF. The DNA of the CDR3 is TGTGCCAGCAGCTCAAACAGGGGTTCAACTAATGAAAAACTGTTTTTT.

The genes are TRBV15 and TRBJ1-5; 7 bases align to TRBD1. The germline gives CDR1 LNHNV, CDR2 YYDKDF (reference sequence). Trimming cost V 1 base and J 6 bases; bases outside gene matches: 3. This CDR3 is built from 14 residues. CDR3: CATSRVQGGQPQHF. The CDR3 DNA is TGTGCCACCAGCAGAGTTCAGGGGGGTCAGCCCCAGCATTTT.